The sequence of this T cell receptor beta chain was determined in a study of blood T cell repertoires in COVID-19. The CDR3 spans 14 residues. The V end was cut by 8 bases, the J end by 10 bases, with 21 bases between. Germline CDR1 and CDR2: LNHNV and YYDKDF (reference sequence). Here immunoSEQ multiplex PCR was the method, and the copy in TCRdb shows in-frame clones only, minus some. The table has a few hundred thousand clones, around 81% seen once. The J gene is TRBJ2-1, the V gene TRBV15; D might be TRBD2 (6 bases). Sequenced material: PBMCs or T cells enriched from blood (not recorded which). The sequence came from a man in his forties or fifties who had recovered from COVID-19. This CDR3 reads CATRGVRARGEQFF. The CDR3 nucleotides are TGTGCCACCCGCGGGGTGAGGGCCCGAGGGGAGCAGTTCTTC.